This T cell receptor (beta chain) was recorded in a study of OX40 agonist ivuxolimab in advanced cancers. Study in general: The drug used for patients, ivuxolimab, was an agonistic anti-OX40 (CD134) antibody.

This clone was detected a few times. Produced via immunoSEQ multiplex PCR; TCRdb's table is partial and in-frame only. The sample yields tens of thousands of clones, more than 65% seen once. Germline V gives CDR1 MNHNS, CDR2 SASEGT. There are 15 residues in the CDR3. The trim removed 8 bases at V and 3 bases at J, leaving 8 bases unmatched. The material sequenced was CD4+ or CD8+ T cells sorted from blood, taken in a trial of the OX40 agonist ivuxolimab. The V call is TRBV6-1, the J call TRBJ1-1; TRBD1 aligns across 11 bases. This clonotype originated in an adult with an advanced solid tumor such as melanoma, head and neck, liver or kidney cancer. The CDR3 region is CASVPGQGAYTEAFF. In DNA, the CDR3 is TGTGCCAGCGTCCCCGGACAGGGGGCATACACTGAAGCTTTCTTT.